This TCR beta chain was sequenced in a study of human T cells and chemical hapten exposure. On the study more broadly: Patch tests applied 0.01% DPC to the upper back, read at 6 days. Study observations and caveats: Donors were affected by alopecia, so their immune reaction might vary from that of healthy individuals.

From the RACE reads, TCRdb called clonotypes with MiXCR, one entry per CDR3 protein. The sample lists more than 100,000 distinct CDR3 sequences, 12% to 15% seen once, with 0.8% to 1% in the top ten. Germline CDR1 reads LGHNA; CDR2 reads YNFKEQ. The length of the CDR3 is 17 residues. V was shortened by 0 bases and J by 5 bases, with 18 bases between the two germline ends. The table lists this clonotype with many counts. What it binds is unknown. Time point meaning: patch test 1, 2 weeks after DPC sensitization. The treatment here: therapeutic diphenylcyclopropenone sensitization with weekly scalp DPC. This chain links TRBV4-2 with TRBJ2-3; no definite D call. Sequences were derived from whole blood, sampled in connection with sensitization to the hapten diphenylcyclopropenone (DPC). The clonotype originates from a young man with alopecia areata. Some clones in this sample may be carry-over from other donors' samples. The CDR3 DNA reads TGTGCCAGCAGCCAAGAGATGGGCCCGGCCGACCGAGATACGCAGTATTTT. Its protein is CASSQEMGPADRDTQYF.